One and the same sample provided the 21 T cell receptor beta chains below, sequenced in a study of shared clonotypes between healthy human individuals. Sequenced by immunoSEQ multiplex PCR; TCRdb stores in-frame clones only, minus some. The sample yields around 450,000 clones, roughly 77% seen once. Sequenced: PBMCs. These receptors were taken from a woman in her forties in good health. Some clones in this sample may be carry-over from other donors' samples.

The gene calls are TRBV19 and TRBJ2-5, with a tentative D call TRBD1 (6 bases). The CDR3 extends over 13 amino acids. V was shortened by 3 bases and J by 2 bases, with 7 bases between the two germline ends. The V gene's germline CDR1 is LNHDA and CDR2 SQIVND (reference sequence). For the CDR3, the DNA is TGTGCCAGTAGTATCAGGGGACAAGAGACCCAGTACTTC. Its translation is CASSIRGQETQYF.

This chain uses TRBV10-3 with TRBJ2-1, with TRBD2 as a possible D gene (6 bases). The CDR3 runs to 13 residues. Germline loops: CDR1 ENHRY, CDR2 SYGVKD. V was clipped by 0 bases and J by 12 bases, with 12 bases between them. The CDR3 region has the DNA TGTGCCATCAGTGAGTCCAGGGTGGAGGGGCAGTTCTTC. Translation gives CAISESRVEGQFF.

DNA of the CDR3: TGTGCCAGCAGTCCCACTGGAGTCTGGGAGACCCAGTACTTC. Amino acid sequence: CASSPTGVWETQYF. The rearrangement joins TRBV27 to TRBJ2-5, with no clear D. V was shortened by 5 bases and J by 5 bases, with 15 bases between the two germline ends. This CDR3 spans 14 amino acids. Germline V gene data show CDR1 as MNHEY and CDR2 as SMNVEV (reference sequence).

V is TRBV21-1 and J is TRBJ2-4; the table assigns TRBD2, which was not confirmed against the DNA. TRBV21-1 is designated a pseudogene. This CDR3 is built from 14 residues. CDR3 amino acids: CASSKAPDCYIQYF. CDR3 sequence (DNA): TGTGCCAGCAGCAAAGCCCCGGACTGTTACATTCAGTACTTC.

The chain has TRBV6-1 and TRBJ2-7, with D perhaps TRBD1 (5 bases). V was shortened by 1 base and J by 0 bases, with 13 bases between the two germline ends. The V gene's germline CDR1 is MNHNS and CDR2 SASEGT. This CDR3 is 16 amino acids long. The CDR3 nucleotides are TGTGCCAGCAGTGAAGAGGTGCGACAGAGCTCCTACGAGCAGTACTTC. This gives the protein CASSEEVRQSSYEQYF.

This chain links TRBV2 with TRBJ2-5, with no clear D. Per the germline V gene, CDR1 is SNHLY and CDR2 is FYNNEI. Trimming took 6 bases from V and 5 from J, leaving 7 bases between them. The CDR3 is 11 residues long. The CDR3 spells CASRGFETQYF. The CDR3 DNA is TGTGCCAGCAGGGGGTTTGAGACCCAGTACTTC.

The chain joins TRBV18 to TRBJ1-3; D uncertain. Trimming shortened V by 0 bases and J by 0 bases, and 6 bases separated the two germline ends. Germline loops: CDR1 KGHSH, CDR2 LQKENI. The CDR3 spans 15 residues. CDR3 sequence: CASSPPGYSGNTIYF. Written as DNA, the CDR3 is TGTGCCAGCTCACCACCGGGGTACTCTGGAAACACCATATATTTT.

The chain uses TRBV6-5 and TRBJ2-7; D possibly matches TRBD1 or TRBD2 (5 bases each). This CDR3 region has 15 residues. V was cut by 2 bases and J by 3 bases, with 14 bases left in between. Looked up from germline, CDR1 is MNHEY and CDR2 is SVGAGI. As DNA, the CDR3 is TGTGCCAGCAGTTACGAGGGGAGAGGCGTCTACGAGCAGTACTTC. This encodes CASSYEGRGVYEQYF.

This clone appeared a few times. The CDR3 DNA sequence: TGTGCCAGTAGTATGGGGGGGCGAGATCAGCCCCAGCATTTT. Translation gives CASSMGGRDQPQHF. The rearrangement joins TRBV19 to TRBJ1-5; possibly TRBD1 for D (6 bases). The length of the CDR3 is 14 residues. CDR1 LNHDA and CDR2 SQIVND come from the germline V gene (reference sequence). The V end lost 3 bases, the J end lost 5 bases, and 11 bases lay between the germline ends.

The chain joins TRBV7-3 to TRBJ2-2, with TRBD2 matching 7 bases. V lost 10 bases to trimming and J lost 2 bases; unmatched junction nucleotides: 7. The CDR3 length is 14 residues. Germline-derived CDR1 and CDR2 are SGHTA and FQGTGA. The CDR3 loop is CANIAGSNTGELFF. CDR3 nucleotides: TGTGCCAACATAGCGGGCTCAAACACCGGGGAGCTGTTTTTT.

The rearrangement links TRBV5-1 to TRBJ1-2; D might be TRBD1 (5 bases). CDR3 length: 16 residues. The V and J ends lost 4 bases and 0 bases respectively, with 16 bases between them. Germline lookup yields CDR1 SGHRS and CDR2 YFSETQ. CDR3 coding DNA: TGCGCCAGCAGCCCCATCTTGGGGGGTCCTAACTATGGCTACACCTTC. Protein: CASSPILGGPNYGYTF.

The CDR3 protein is CASSTRPADTQYF. The CDR3 nucleotides read TGTGCCAGCAGTACCCGTCCGGCAGATACGCAGTATTTT. The V and J genes are TRBV27 and TRBJ2-3; unclear D gene. Germline assignment: CDR1 MNHEY and CDR2 SMNVEV (reference sequence). Trimming took 5 bases from V and 4 from J, leaving 10 bases between them. The length of the CDR3 is 13 residues.

The chain couples TRBV7-9 to TRBJ2-7; 7 bases agree with TRBD2. V dropped 7 bases and J dropped 0; count of bases not matched to a gene: 6. This CDR3 has 14 amino acids. Germline V gene sequence: CDR1 SEHNR, CDR2 FQNEAQ (reference sequence). Here the CDR3 DNA reads TGTGCCAGCATGACCGGGAGGAGCTCCTACGAGCAGTACTTC. Translated, it gives CASMTGRSSYEQYF.

V and J are TRBV7-9 and TRBJ1-2, with TRBD1 matching 7 bases. With 3 bases clipped from V and 4 bases from J, the junction kept 11 bases outside the gene matches. CDR1 and CDR2 (germline): SEHNR, FQNEAQ (reference sequence). CDR3 size: 16 residues. CDR3 amino acids: CASSFARTGAGYGYTF. Written as DNA, the CDR3 is TGTGCCAGCAGCTTCGCTCGTACAGGGGCAGGCTATGGCTACACCTTC. The entire variable domain, with the rest obtained from reference TRBV7-9 and TRBJ1-2, is as follows: DTGVSQNPRHKITKRGQNVTFRCDPISEHNRLYWYRQTLGQGPEFLTYFQNEAQLEKSRLLSDRFSAERPKGSFSTLEIQRTEQGDSAMYLCASSFARTGAGYGYTFGSGTRLTVV.

The chain carries TRBV5-6 and TRBJ2-3, with D maybe TRBD1 (9 bases). There are 17 residues in the CDR3. V lost 0 bases, J lost 5 bases, and 19 bases lay in between. The V gene's germline CDR1 is SGHDT and CDR2 YYEEEE. CDR3 DNA sequence: TGTGCCAGCAGCTTGGGTTTAGCGGGGACAGGGCGAGATACGCAGTATTTT. Residues: CASSLGLAGTGRDTQYF.

The rearrangement links TRBV18 to TRBJ2-7; 13 bases map to TRBD2. The V and J ends lost 0 bases and 4 bases, in that order; junction bases with no gene match: 6. Per the germline V gene, CDR1 is KGHSH and CDR2 is LQKENI. The CDR3 runs to 17 residues. CDR3 sequence (DNA): TGTGCCAGCTCACCACCCTTGGGGACTAGCGGGAAATACGAGCAGTACTTC. Its protein product is CASSPPLGTSGKYEQYF.

The chain couples TRBV23-1 to TRBJ2-7; no reliable D call. TRBV23-1 is an ORF for which the function is uncertain. The CDR3 has 16 residues. Trimming cost V 7 bases and J 0 bases, with 19 bases left between them. The CDR3 region has the DNA TGCGCCAGCACAAAATGGATTGGGCCGTACTCCTACGAGCAGTACTTC. This sequence encodes CASTKWIGPYSYEQYF.

The J gene is TRBJ2-6, the V gene TRBV10-3, with a possible D match to TRBD2 (5 bases). Germline loops: CDR1 ENHRY, CDR2 SYGVKD. Deletions cut 3 bases from V and 0 bases from J, with 15 bases between. The CDR3 is made up of 18 amino acids. As DNA, the CDR3 is TGTGCCATCAGTGAATTGGGTATTCGGGGCTCTGGGGCCAACGTCCTGACTTTC. This encodes CAISELGIRGSGANVLTF.

V and J are TRBV7-7 and TRBJ2-7; TRBD1 matches 8 bases. The length of the CDR3 is 14 residues. V dropped 5 bases and J dropped 7; count of bases not matched to a gene: 10. Germline V gives CDR1 SSHAT, CDR2 FNYEAQ (reference sequence). The CDR3, as DNA: TGTGCCAGCAGCCAAGGACAGGGCGTGGGAGAGCAGTACTTC. It translates to CASSQGQGVGEQYF.

The sample holds a few counts of this clone. V gene TRBV18 combines with J gene TRBJ1-4; 9 bases align to TRBD1. The germline V gene encodes CDR1 KGHSH and CDR2 LQKENI. The trim removed 3 bases at V and 7 bases at J, leaving 6 bases unmatched. This CDR3 has 15 amino acids. The CDR3 loop is CASSPRGQGGEKLFF. The DNA for the CDR3 is TGTGCCAGCTCACCGAGGGGACAGGGAGGTGAAAAACTGTTTTTT. The variable domain in full, completed from reference TRBV18 and TRBJ1-4, reads NAGVMQNPRHLVRRRGQEARLRCSPMKGHSHVYWYRQLPEEGLKFMVYLQKENIIDESGMPKERFSAEFPKEGPSILRIQQVVRGDSAAYFCASSPRGQGGEKLFFGSGTQLSVL.

This clone is a singleton in its sample. V usage is TRBV21-1 and J usage is TRBJ2-2; the table's D call, TRBD1, was not checked against the DNA. TRBV21-1 constitutes a pseudogene. The CDR3 totals 17 residues. CDR3: CASSKRGKQGNTGELFF. The DNA for the CDR3 is TGTGCCAGCAGCAAAAGGGGGAAACAGGGGAACACCGGGGAGCTGTTTTTT.